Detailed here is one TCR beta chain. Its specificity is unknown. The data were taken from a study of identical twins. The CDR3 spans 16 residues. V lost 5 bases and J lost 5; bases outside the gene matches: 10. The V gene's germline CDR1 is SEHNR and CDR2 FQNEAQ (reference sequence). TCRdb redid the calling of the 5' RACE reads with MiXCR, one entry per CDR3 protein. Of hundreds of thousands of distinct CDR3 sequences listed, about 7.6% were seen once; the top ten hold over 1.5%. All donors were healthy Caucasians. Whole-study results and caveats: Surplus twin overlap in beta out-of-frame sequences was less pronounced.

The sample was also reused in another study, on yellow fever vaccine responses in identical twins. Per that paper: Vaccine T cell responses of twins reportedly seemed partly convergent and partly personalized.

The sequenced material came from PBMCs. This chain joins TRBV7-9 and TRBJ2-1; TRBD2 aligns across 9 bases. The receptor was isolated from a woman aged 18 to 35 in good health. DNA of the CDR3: TGTGCCAGCAGCCAGTCTAGCGGGAAGGCGGACAATGAGCAGTTCTTC. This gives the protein CASSQSSGKADNEQFF.